Below, one T cell receptor (beta chain) is given with its context. Trimming stripped 2 bases from V and 8 bases from J, with 12 bases between. CDR1 and CDR2 from the germline V gene are MGHRA and YSYEKL. The CDR3 spans 13 residues. Generated by immunoSEQ multiplex PCR, the TCRdb table keeps only in-frame clones and is missing some. The sample includes fewer than 400,000 clones, 90% of them seen just once. The entry originates in a study of blood T cell repertoires in COVID-19. Study information: T cells, B-cell-depleted T cells, or PBMCs provided the cDNA or gDNA that served as material.

The specimen sequenced was peripheral blood. The source is a woman in her thirties with COVID-19, enrolled during active disease. The chain is built from TRBV4-1 and TRBJ1-2; tentative D call: TRBD1 (5 bases). The CDR3 is CASSQQGTGGYTF. The CDR3 DNA reads TGCGCCAGCAGCCAACAGGGTACAGGCGGCTACACCTTC.